This note documents a single TCR beta chain sequence. This CDR3 is built from 20 residues. Repertoires were generated with immunoSEQ multiplex PCR, while TCRdb's copy carries only in-frame clones and drops some. Here the sample spans some 120,000 clones, around 82% being singletons. The entry originates in a study of blood T cell repertoires in COVID-19. Overall study: Acute and convalescent COVID-19 specimens originated in the United States, Italy and Spain.

This receptor was taken from a young woman who had recovered from COVID-19. The rearrangement links TRBV12-2 to TRBJ2-2; whether TRBD2, the table's D call, matches the DNA was not checked. TRBV12-2 is a recognized pseudogene. The source material was peripheral blood. The CDR3 nucleotides are TGTGCAAGTCGCTTACACCCCGGACTAGCGGGAGTTGAGGACACCGGGGAGCTGTTTTTT. Its protein product is CASRLHPGLAGVEDTGELFF.